These T cell receptor beta chains were read from a single sample in a study of cytomegalovirus exposure and HLA in healthy donors. Assay used: immunoSEQ multiplex PCR; TCRdb lists only in-frame clones, some missing. The table has about 160,000 clones, over 60% seen once. Sample: PBMCs. The source of these receptors is a woman in her forties or fifties in good health and CMV-seropositive. CDR3s include the opening cysteine and the closing phenylalanine or tryptophan. Each record gives: J gene, V gene, D gene, clone size, CDR3 DNA, CDR3 protein. A D gene is named only where the DNA matches it firmly. Size tells how often a clone was seen (once, few, many) or the class of an expanded clone, and some rows leave it out.

TRBJ1-2,TRBV4-1,.,.,TGCGCCAGCAGCCAAGCCGCGGACTATGGCTACACCTTC,CASSQAADYGYTF
TRBJ2-7,TRBV7-2,TRBD1,.,TGTGCCAGCAGATCCCAGGGGGCGGGCTCCTACGAGCAGTACTTC,CASRSQGAGSYEQYF
TRBJ2-7,TRBV18,TRBD1,few,TGTGCCAGCTCACCGGGTACAACAGGGGCGGGCTACGAGCAGTACTTC,CASSPGTTGAGYEQYF
TRBJ2-3,TRBV2,.,once,TGTGCCAGCAGTGTCTTGACAGATACGCAGTATTTT,CASSVLTDTQYF
TRBJ2-3,TRBV19,TRBD1,.,TGTGCCAGTAGTATAGCCCTCCGGGACAGGGGGCCCCCAGATACGCAGTATTTT,CASSIALRDRGPPDTQYF
TRBJ2-1,TRBV7-2,.,once,TGTGCCAGCGGCTTGGGGATGGGGCCTGATGAGCAGTTCTTC,CASGLGMGPDEQFF
TRBJ1-1,TRBV7-3,.,.,TGTGCCAGCAGCTTAATGACTGGACAGGAAGCTTTCTTT,CASSLMTGQEAFF
TRBJ2-2,TRBV10-1,.,.,TGCGCCAGCAGGCGAAATTGTTTGGGAGGAGGGACCGGGGAGCTGTTTTTT,CASRRNCLGGGTGELFF
TRBJ2-3,TRBV7-9,TRBD1,.,TGTGCCAGCAGCTCGGGACAGGGCCTCACAGATACGCAGTATTTT,CASSSGQGLTDTQYF
TRBJ1-5,TRBV2,.,.,TGTGCCAGCAGTGGAGACAGGTTTTATCAGCCCCAGCATTTT,CASSGDRFYQPQHF
TRBJ2-2,TRBV10-2,.,.,TGCGCCACCCCGTCTAACGAAAACACCGGGGAGCTGTTTTTT,CATPSNENTGELFF
TRBJ1-5,TRBV19,TRBD1,.,TGTGCCAGTAACGACAGGGGAGGGAATCAGCCCCAGCATTTT,CASNDRGGNQPQHF
TRBJ1-4,TRBV21-1,.,.,TGTGCCAGCAGCACCCTTGGACAGGGGAGTTATGTAACTAATGAAAAACTGTTTTTT,CASSTLGQGSYVTNEKLFF
TRBJ2-5,TRBV27,.,.,TGTGCCAGCAGGGCCGCTGGGGCGGGGGAGACCCAGTACTTC,CASRAAGAGETQYF
TRBJ2-5,TRBV5-1,.,.,TGCGCCAGCAGCTATAACCAGGGGGAGACCCAGTACTTC,CASSYNQGETQYF
TRBJ1-4,TRBV7-6,TRBD1,.,TGTGCCAGCAGCTTAGAGGGGGCCTGGGATGAAAAACTGTTTTTT,CASSLEGAWDEKLFF
TRBJ1-5,TRBV6-1,TRBD1,.,TGTGCCAGCAGTGAATCAGGGGGCACTCAGCCCCAGCATTTT,CASSESGGTQPQHF
TRBJ2-3,TRBV14,TRBD2,.,TGTGCCAGCAGCCAAGGGTGGGGACTAGGTGCGGATACGCAGTATTTT,CASSQGWGLGADTQYF
TRBJ2-3,TRBV7-3,.,.,TGTGCCAGCAGCCCCACCATGGGAGAGACGCAGTATTTT,CASSPTMGETQYF
TRBJ1-5,TRBV7-2,.,once,TGTGCCAGCAGCTTAGTGGCTGGGGGCGGTCAGCCCCAGCATTTT,CASSLVAGGGQPQHF
TRBJ2-3,TRBV4-3,TRBD1,.,TGCGCCAGCAGCCAAGAAATGACAGGGGCGGGCACAGATACGCAGTATTTT,CASSQEMTGAGTDTQYF
TRBJ2-2,TRBV27,.,.,TGTGCCAGCAGTTACGGGCGGGCGAACACCGGGGAGCTGTTTTTT,CASSYGRANTGELFF
TRBJ2-7,TRBV7-9,TRBD1,.,TGTGCCAGCAGTCATGCACGGGACAGATACGAGCAGTACTTC,CASSHARDRYEQYF
TRBJ2-1,TRBV20-1,.,few,TGCAGTGCTTACCAGTACAATGAGCAGTTCTTC,CSAYQYNEQFF
TRBJ2-7,TRBV7-8,.,.,TGTGCCAGCAGCTTAGGCGGTCCCGTCCCCTACGAGCAGTACTTC,CASSLGGPVPYEQYF
TRBJ2-3,TRBV27,TRBD1,.,TGTGCCAGCAGTTTCGGGACAGGGCAGGGTACGCAGTATTTT,CASSFGTGQGTQYF
TRBJ1-2,TRBV2,.,few,TGTGCCAGCAGTGGGGATCAGGGGACCTATGGCTACACCTTC,CASSGDQGTYGYTF
TRBJ1-1,TRBV7-8,TRBD1,.,TGTGCCAGCAGCTTAGCGTTGGTGGGACAGGGCGGTGAAGCTTTCTTT,CASSLALVGQGGEAFF